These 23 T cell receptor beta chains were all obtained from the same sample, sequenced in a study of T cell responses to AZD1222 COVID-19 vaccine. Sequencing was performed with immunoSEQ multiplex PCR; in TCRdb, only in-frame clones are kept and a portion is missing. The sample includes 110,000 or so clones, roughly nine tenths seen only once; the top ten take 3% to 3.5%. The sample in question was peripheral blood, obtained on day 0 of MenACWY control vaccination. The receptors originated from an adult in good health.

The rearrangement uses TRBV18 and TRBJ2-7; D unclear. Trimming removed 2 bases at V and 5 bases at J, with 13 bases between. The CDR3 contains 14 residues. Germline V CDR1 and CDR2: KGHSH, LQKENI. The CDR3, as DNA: TGTGCCAGCTCACCAAATCAAGGGAATAACGAGCAGTACTTC. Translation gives CASSPNQGNNEQYF. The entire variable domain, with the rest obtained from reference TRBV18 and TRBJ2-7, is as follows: NAGVMQNPRHLVRRRGQEARLRCSPMKGHSHVYWYRQLPEEGLKFMVYLQKENIIDESGMPKERFSAEFPKEGPSILRIQQVVRGDSAAYFCASSPNQGNNEQYFGPGTRLTVT.

The CDR3 DNA is TGTGCCAGCCGCTCATTGGACAGGGTATGGCACGAGCAGTACTTC. Translating it yields CASRSLDRVWHEQYF. The chain recombines TRBV19 with TRBJ2-7; 8 nucleotides agree with TRBD1. Losses at the gene ends were 9 bases for V and 5 bases for J; bases not matched to a gene: 15. CDR1 is LNHDA and CDR2 is SQIVND in the germline V gene (reference sequence). The CDR3 extends over 15 amino acids.

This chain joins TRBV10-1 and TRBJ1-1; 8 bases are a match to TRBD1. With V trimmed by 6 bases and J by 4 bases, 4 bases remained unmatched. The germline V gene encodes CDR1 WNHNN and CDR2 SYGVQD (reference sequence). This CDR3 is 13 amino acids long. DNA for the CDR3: TGCGCCAGCAGCAGAACAGGGGGCACTGAAGCTTTCTTT. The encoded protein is CASSRTGGTEAFF.

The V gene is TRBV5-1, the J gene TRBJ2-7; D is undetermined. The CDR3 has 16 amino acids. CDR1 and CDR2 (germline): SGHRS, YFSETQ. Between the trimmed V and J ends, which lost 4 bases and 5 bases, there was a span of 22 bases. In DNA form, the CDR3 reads TGCGCCAGCAGCCTCTTGGCCGCGTTTTCTGGGGACGAGCAGTACTTC. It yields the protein CASSLLAAFSGDEQYF.

In nucleotides, the CDR3 is TGCGCCAGCAGCACTCTGGGTACCGGGGAGCTGTTTTTT. It codes for CASSTLGTGELFF. The chain links TRBV5-1 to TRBJ2-2; D unclear. The V and J ends lost 4 bases and 5 bases respectively, with 9 bases between them. The CDR3 covers 13 residues. CDR1 SGHRS and CDR2 YFSETQ come from the germline V gene.

The CDR3 here is CASSAWGEHTGELFF. The DNA of the CDR3 is TGTGCCAGCAGCGCGTGGGGGGAACATACCGGGGAGCTGTTTTTT. V usage is TRBV5-6 and J usage is TRBJ2-2; a possible D gene is TRBD2 (6 bases). V shed 4 bases and J shed 5 bases, with 15 bases lying between them. CDR1 and CDR2 from the germline V gene are SGHDT and YYEEEE. CDR3 length: 15 amino acids.

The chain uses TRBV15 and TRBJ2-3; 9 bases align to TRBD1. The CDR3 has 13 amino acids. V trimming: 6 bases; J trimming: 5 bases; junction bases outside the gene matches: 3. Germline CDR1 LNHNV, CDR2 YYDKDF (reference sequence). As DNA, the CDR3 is TGTGCCACCAGTCGGGACAGGGAAGATACGCAGTATTTT. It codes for CATSRDREDTQYF.

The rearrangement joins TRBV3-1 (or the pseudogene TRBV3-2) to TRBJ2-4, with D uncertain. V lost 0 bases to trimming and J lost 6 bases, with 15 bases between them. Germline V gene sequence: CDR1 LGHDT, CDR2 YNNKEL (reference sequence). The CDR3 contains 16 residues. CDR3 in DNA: TGTGCCAGCAGCCAAGAGCTGTGGGGTGGGTCAAACATTCAGTACTTC. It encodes CASSQELWGGSNIQYF.

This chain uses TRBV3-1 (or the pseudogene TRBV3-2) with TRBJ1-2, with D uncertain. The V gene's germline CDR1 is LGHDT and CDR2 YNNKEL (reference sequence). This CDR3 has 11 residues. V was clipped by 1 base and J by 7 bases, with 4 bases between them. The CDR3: CASSQAVGYTF. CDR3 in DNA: TGTGCCAGCAGCCAAGCGGTTGGCTACACCTTC.

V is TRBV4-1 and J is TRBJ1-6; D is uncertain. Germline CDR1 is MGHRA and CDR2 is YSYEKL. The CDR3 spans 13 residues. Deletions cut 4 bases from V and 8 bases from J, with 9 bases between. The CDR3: CASSLTWDSPLHF. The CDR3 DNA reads TGCGCCAGCAGCCTGACTTGGGATTCACCCCTCCACTTT.

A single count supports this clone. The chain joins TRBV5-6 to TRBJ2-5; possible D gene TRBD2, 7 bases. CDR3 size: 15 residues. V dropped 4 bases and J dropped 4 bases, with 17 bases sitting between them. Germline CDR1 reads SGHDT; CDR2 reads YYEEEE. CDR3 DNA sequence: TGTGCCAGCAGCCAAACGGGGGGCGGGCGAGAGACCCAGTACTTC. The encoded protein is CASSQTGGGRETQYF.

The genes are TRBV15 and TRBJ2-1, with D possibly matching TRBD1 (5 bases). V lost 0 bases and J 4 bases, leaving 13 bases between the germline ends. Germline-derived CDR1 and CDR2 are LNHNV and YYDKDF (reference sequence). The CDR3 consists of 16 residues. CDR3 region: CATSRDTQQAYNEQFF. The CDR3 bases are TGTGCCACCAGCAGAGATACGCAACAGGCTTACAATGAGCAGTTCTTC. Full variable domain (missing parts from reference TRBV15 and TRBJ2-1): DAMVIQNPRYQVTQFGKPVTLSCSQTLNHNVMYWYQQKSSQAPKLLFHYYDKDFNNEADTPDNFQSRRPNTSFCFLDIRSPGLGDTAMYLCATSRDTQQAYNEQFFGPGTRLTVL.

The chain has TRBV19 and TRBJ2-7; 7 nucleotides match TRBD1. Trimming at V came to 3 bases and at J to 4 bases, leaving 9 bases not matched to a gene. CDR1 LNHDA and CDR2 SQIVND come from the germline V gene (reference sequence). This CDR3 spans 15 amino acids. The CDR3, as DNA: TGTGCCAGTAGTATCAGGACAGGAGCTTCGTACGAGCAGTACTTC. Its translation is CASSIRTGASYEQYF.

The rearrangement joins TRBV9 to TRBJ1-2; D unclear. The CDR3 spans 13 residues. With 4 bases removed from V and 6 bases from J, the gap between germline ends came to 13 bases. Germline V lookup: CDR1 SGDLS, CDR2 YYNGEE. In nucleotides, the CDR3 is TGTGCCAGCAGCACCGAGTGGGGAAATGGCTACACCTTC. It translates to CASSTEWGNGYTF. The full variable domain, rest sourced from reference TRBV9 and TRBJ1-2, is DSGVTQTPKHLITATGQRVTLRCSPRSGDLSVYWYQQSLDQGLQFLIQYYNGEERAKGNILERFSAQQFPDLHSELNLSSLELGDSALYFCASSTEWGNGYTFGSGTRLTVV.

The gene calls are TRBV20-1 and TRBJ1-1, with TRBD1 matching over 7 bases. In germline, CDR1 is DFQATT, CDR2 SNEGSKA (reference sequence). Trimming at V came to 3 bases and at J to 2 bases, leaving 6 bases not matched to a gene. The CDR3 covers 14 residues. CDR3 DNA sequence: TGCAGTGCTAGTGACAGGGCTTTTAACACTGAAGCTTTCTTT. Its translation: CSASDRAFNTEAFF.

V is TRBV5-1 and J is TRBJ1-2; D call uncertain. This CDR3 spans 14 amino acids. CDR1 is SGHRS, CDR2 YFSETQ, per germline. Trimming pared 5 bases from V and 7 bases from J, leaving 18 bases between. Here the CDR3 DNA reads TGCGCCAGCAGGTCAGTCTACCCGGTTGGTGGCTACACCTTC. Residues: CASRSVYPVGGYTF.

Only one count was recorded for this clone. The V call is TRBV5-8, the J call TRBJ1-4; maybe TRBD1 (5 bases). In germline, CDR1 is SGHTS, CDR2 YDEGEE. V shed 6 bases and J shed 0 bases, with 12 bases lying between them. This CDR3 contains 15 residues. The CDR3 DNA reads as TGTGCCAGCACCCTGCGAGGGGCAACTAATGAAAAACTGTTTTTT. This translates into CASTLRGATNEKLFF.

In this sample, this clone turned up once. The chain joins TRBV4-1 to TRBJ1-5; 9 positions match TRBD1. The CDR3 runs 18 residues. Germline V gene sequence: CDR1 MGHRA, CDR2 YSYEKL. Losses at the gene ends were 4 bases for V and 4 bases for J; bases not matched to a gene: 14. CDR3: CASSLSGKGQGFNQPQHF. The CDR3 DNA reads TGCGCCAGCAGCCTCTCCGGAAAGGGACAGGGCTTTAATCAGCCCCAGCATTTT.

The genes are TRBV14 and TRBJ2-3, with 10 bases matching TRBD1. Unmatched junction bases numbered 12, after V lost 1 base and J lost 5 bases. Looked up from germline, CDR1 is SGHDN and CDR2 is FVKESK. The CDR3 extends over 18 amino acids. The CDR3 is CASSQAIFMGQGLDTQYF. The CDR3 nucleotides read TGTGCCAGCAGCCAAGCAATATTTATGGGACAGGGGTTAGATACGCAGTATTTT.

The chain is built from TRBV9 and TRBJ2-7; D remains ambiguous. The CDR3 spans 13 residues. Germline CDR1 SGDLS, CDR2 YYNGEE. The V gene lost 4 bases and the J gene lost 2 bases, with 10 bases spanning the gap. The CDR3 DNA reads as TGTGCCAGCAGCCCTCACGACACCTACGAGCAGTACTTC. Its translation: CASSPHDTYEQYF.

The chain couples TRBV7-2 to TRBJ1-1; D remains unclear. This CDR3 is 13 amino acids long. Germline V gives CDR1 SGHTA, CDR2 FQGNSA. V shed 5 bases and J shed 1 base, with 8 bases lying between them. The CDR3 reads CASSRGRNTEAFF. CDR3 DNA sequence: TGTGCCAGCAGCCGAGGGAGGAACACTGAAGCTTTCTTT.

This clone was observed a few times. The CDR3 coding sequence is TGTGCCAGCAGTTTCGGGGGGGCCAATTCACCCCTCCACTTT. It encodes CASSFGGANSPLHF. The J gene is TRBJ1-6, the V gene TRBV27; D may be TRBD1 (6 bases). The V and J ends lost 3 bases and 7 bases respectively, with 10 bases between them. CDR1 and CDR2 from the germline V gene are MNHEY and SMNVEV (reference sequence). The CDR3 spans 14 residues.

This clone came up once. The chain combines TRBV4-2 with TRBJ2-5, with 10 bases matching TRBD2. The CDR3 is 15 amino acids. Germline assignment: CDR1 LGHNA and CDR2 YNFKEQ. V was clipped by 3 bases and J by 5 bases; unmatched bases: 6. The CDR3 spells CASSQASGGWETQYF. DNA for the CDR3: TGTGCCAGCAGCCAGGCTAGCGGGGGATGGGAGACCCAGTACTTC.